A selection of T cell receptor beta chains follows, all from one sample in a study of identifying expanded T cells in peripheral blood. Assay used: immunoSEQ multiplex PCR; TCRdb lists only in-frame clones, some missing. The sample holds some 78,000 clones, around 90% seen once. The sample consisted of blood. The receptors originated from a person aged 18 to 69 in good health. CDR3s leave out the opening cysteine and the closing phenylalanine or tryptophan. The order of the fields is CDR3 protein, V gene, J gene.

CDR3aa: ASSGDRGTRDEQF
v_gene: TRBV7-2
j_gene: TRBJ2-1

CDR3aa: ASSLFGGGGPADTQY
v_gene: TRBV7-2
j_gene: TRBJ2-3

CDR3aa: ASSRTGGQPRNYGYT
v_gene: TRBV7-2
j_gene: TRBJ1-2

CDR3aa: ASSSRGRHGYT
v_gene: TRBV27
j_gene: TRBJ1-2

CDR3aa: ASSQELRGTEAF
v_gene: TRBV4-2
j_gene: TRBJ1-1

CDR3aa: ASSTGDYGYT
v_gene: TRBV18
j_gene: TRBJ1-2

CDR3aa: ASSVTSEGSTDTQY
v_gene: TRBV9
j_gene: TRBJ2-3

CDR3aa: ASSTGLAGGNTGELF
v_gene: TRBV4-2
j_gene: TRBJ2-2

CDR3aa: ASSEGQVPGSYEQY
v_gene: TRBV2
j_gene: TRBJ2-7

CDR3aa: ASSGGANQYEQY
v_gene: TRBV9
j_gene: TRBJ2-7

CDR3aa: ASSTWDRGQDTQY
v_gene: TRBV2
j_gene: TRBJ2-3

CDR3aa: ATNRAGGRTGELF
v_gene: TRBV15
j_gene: TRBJ2-2

CDR3aa: ASGLDPNTEAF
v_gene: TRBV19
j_gene: TRBJ1-1

CDR3aa: ASSLERAGEQY
v_gene: TRBV5-4
j_gene: TRBJ2-7

CDR3aa: ASSPPLVGGEAF
v_gene: TRBV7-2
j_gene: TRBJ1-1

CDR3aa: ASSSIPNYGYT
v_gene: TRBV6-4
j_gene: TRBJ1-2

CDR3aa: ASSLVNSPLH
v_gene: TRBV4-1
j_gene: TRBJ1-6

CDR3aa: ASSYRVSGELF
v_gene: TRBV2
j_gene: TRBJ2-2

CDR3aa: ASSILESAPLH
v_gene: TRBV5-5
j_gene: TRBJ1-6

CDR3aa: ASSPPGGINQPQH
v_gene: TRBV18
j_gene: TRBJ1-5

CDR3aa: ASSALYRNTEAF
v_gene: TRBV7-9
j_gene: TRBJ1-1

CDR3aa: AWSRGRTDTQY
v_gene: TRBV30
j_gene: TRBJ2-3

CDR3aa: ASSFRRASNYGYT
v_gene: TRBV5-4
j_gene: TRBJ1-2

CDR3aa: ASSIWRLAGGNEQF
v_gene: TRBV19
j_gene: TRBJ2-1

CDR3aa: ASSSEWNTEAF
v_gene: TRBV7-9
j_gene: TRBJ1-1

CDR3aa: ASSLVTETDTQY
v_gene: TRBV5-8
j_gene: TRBJ2-3

CDR3aa: ASSPPGQGGYGYT
v_gene: TRBV4-3
j_gene: TRBJ1-2

CDR3aa: ASSAGSYEQY
v_gene: TRBV7-9
j_gene: TRBJ2-7

CDR3aa: ASSSTWALGPMGNEQF
v_gene: TRBV7-9
j_gene: TRBJ2-1

CDR3aa: ATSRGTSSGNTIY
v_gene: TRBV15
j_gene: TRBJ1-3

CDR3aa: ASSIRVRDRERRNQPQH
v_gene: TRBV19
j_gene: TRBJ1-5

CDR3aa: ASSDHTGSNYGYT
v_gene: TRBV19
j_gene: TRBJ1-2

CDR3aa: SARQTLNTGELF
v_gene: TRBV29-1
j_gene: TRBJ2-2

CDR3aa: ASSVARGPPSTGELF
v_gene: TRBV9
j_gene: TRBJ2-2

CDR3aa: ASSRISRYSGNTIY
v_gene: TRBV6-6
j_gene: TRBJ1-3

CDR3aa: ASSTQGYYGYT
v_gene: TRBV4-3
j_gene: TRBJ1-2

CDR3aa: ASSLAMASGGAETQY
v_gene: TRBV7-6
j_gene: TRBJ2-5

CDR3aa: ASSPLGQGKSYEQY
v_gene: TRBV5-6
j_gene: TRBJ2-7

CDR3aa: ASSFSGPNEQF
v_gene: TRBV7-2
j_gene: TRBJ2-1

CDR3aa: ASSQGTGAYEQY
v_gene: TRBV13
j_gene: TRBJ2-7

CDR3aa: ASSQARDTEAF
v_gene: TRBV7-7
j_gene: TRBJ1-1

CDR3aa: ASSPALLTSSNQPQH
v_gene: TRBV18
j_gene: TRBJ1-5

CDR3aa: ASGHGNYGYT
v_gene: TRBV28
j_gene: TRBJ1-2

CDR3aa: ASSPGQGPHYEQY
v_gene: TRBV4-1
j_gene: TRBJ2-7

CDR3aa: ASSQSSYNSPLH
v_gene: TRBV10-2
j_gene: TRBJ1-6

CDR3aa: ASSLGTGYHGELF
v_gene: TRBV11-2
j_gene: TRBJ2-2

CDR3aa: AWTGGDTQY
v_gene: TRBV30
j_gene: TRBJ2-3

CDR3aa: ASSYVSGTGANVLT
v_gene: TRBV6-5
j_gene: TRBJ2-6

CDR3aa: ASKEQTSNQPQH
v_gene: TRBV19
j_gene: TRBJ1-5

CDR3aa: ASSLVLGLGNIQY
v_gene: TRBV7-2
j_gene: TRBJ2-4

CDR3aa: ASSDNGGDEQF
v_gene: TRBV2
j_gene: TRBJ2-1

CDR3aa: ASSCHCDRVYNEQF
v_gene: TRBV7-3
j_gene: TRBJ2-1

CDR3aa: ASSPQEGGLTGELF
v_gene: TRBV9
j_gene: TRBJ2-2